This T cell receptor (beta chain) emerged from a study of patients and donors after allogeneic stem cell transplantation. TCRdb called the RT-PCR reads again in MiXCR, with one record for every CDR3 protein. The repertoire holds 150,000 to 200,000 distinct CDR3 sequences, with around two fifths as singletons. The CDR3 is 18 amino acids. Trimming pared 0 bases from V and 2 bases from J, leaving 18 bases between. CDR1 SGHTA and CDR2 FQGNSA come from the germline V gene. The clonotype comes from a human donor who was either an allogeneic HSCT recipient or a stem cell or donor lymphocyte infusion donor (not recorded which). It is not recorded whose cells these are; they may come from a transplant donor. The rearrangement links TRBV7-2 to TRBJ2-3; TRBD1 or TRBD2 may be the D gene (5 bases each). Sequencing input: blood, either unsorted or a sorted T cell fraction (not recorded which). In nucleotides, the CDR3 is TGTGCCAGCAGCTTAGCTCGGGGCGGACCGGCAAACACAGATACGCAGTATTTT. Protein sequence: CASSLARGGPANTDTQYF.